This T cell receptor (beta chain) is drawn from a study of blood T cells in healthy people across ages. Primed by a sample-barcoded 5' primer and a J-beta primer mix, a second PCR proceeded for about 6 to 12 cycles. TCRdb recomputed calls from the 5' RACE reads with MiXCR, one row per CDR3 protein. The repertoire consists of about 780,000 distinct CDR3 sequences, with 20% to 30% occurring once and the leading ten covering around 3%. The germline gives CDR1 MRHNA, CDR2 SNTAGT. V shed 3 bases and J shed 1 base, with 5 bases lying between them. The CDR3 runs 13 residues. These data are also associated with another study on T cells of mothers and their children.

Source material: blood. The V call is TRBV6-4, the J call TRBJ2-3; no reliable D call. The receptor comes from a boy between 10 and 17 years old in good health. CDR3 nucleotide sequence: TGTGCCAGCAGTGAATCTCGCACAGATACGCAGTATTTT. Its translation is CASSESRTDTQYF.